This TCR beta chain was recovered during a study of cytotoxic CD8 clonotypes in ibrutinib-treated CLL. The CDR3 is 18 amino acids. Germline assignment: CDR1 SGHDN and CDR2 FVKESK. With V trimmed by 2 bases and J by 9 bases, 14 bases remained unmatched. Study observations and caveats: The clonality rise at ibrutinib response reflected private clonotype expansion.

Only in-frame clones appear in the TCRdb table, and some are missing; sequencing was by immunoSEQ multiplex PCR. The sample has 15,000 or so clones, roughly three fifths seen once; the top ten hold 25%. To note about this clone: Its antigen is as yet unknown.

V and J are TRBV14 and TRBJ2-1, with 12 bases aligning to TRBD2. This specimen consisted of PBMCs, obtained after 12 months of ibrutinib treatment. The TCR comes from a human donor with chronic lymphocytic leukemia. The CDR3: CASSQHSDSSGRASEQFF. The CDR3, as DNA: TGTGCCAGCAGCCAACATTCCGATTCTAGCGGGAGGGCCAGTGAGCAGTTCTTC.